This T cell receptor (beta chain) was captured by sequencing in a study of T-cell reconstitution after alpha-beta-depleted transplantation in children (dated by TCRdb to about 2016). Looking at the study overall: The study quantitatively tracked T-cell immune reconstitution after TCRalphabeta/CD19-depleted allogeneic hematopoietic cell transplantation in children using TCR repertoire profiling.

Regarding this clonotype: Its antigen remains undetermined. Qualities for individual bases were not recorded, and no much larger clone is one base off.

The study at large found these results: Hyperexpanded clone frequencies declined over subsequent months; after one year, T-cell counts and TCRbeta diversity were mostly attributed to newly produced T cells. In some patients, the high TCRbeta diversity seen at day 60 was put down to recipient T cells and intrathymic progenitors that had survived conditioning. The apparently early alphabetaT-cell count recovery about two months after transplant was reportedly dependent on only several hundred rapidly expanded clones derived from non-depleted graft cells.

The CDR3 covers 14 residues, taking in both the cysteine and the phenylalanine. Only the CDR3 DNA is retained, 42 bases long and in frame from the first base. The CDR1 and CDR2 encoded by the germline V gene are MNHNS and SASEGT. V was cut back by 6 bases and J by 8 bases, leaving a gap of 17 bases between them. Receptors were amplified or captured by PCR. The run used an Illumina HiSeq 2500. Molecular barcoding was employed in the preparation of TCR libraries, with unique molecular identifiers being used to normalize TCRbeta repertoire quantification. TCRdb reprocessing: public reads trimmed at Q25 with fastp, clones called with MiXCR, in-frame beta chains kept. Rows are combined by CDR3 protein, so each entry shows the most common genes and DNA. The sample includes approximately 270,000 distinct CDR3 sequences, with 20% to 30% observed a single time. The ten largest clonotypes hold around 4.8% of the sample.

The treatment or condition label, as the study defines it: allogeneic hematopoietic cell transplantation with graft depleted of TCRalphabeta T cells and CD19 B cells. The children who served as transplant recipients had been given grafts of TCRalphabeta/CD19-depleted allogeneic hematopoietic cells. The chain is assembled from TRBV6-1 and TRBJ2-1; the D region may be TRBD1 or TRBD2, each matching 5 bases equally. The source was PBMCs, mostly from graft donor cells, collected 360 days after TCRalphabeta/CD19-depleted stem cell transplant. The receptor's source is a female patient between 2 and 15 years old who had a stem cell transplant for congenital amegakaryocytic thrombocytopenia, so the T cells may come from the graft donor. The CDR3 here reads CASSWGSRGDEQFF. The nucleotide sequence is TGTGCCAGCAGCTGGGGGTCTAGAGGCGATGAGCAGTTCTTC.